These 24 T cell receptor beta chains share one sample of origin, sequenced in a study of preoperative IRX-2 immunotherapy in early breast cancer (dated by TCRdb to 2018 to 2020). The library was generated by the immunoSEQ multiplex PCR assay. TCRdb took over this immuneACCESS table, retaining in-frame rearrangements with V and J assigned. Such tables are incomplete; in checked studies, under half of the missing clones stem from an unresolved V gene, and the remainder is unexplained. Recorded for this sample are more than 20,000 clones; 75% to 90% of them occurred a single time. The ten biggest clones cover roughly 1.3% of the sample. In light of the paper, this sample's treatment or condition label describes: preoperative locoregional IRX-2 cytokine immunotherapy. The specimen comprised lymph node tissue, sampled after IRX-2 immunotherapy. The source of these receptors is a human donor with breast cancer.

The CDR3 spells CAWTSSGKTQYF. The DNA for the CDR3 is TGTGCCTGGACGAGTAGCGGCAAGACCCAGTACTTC. The V gene is TRBV30, the J gene TRBJ2-5, with D possibly matching TRBD2 (6 bases). Per the germline V gene, CDR1 is GTSNPN and CDR2 is SVGIG (reference sequence). The CDR3 length is 12 residues. Trimming left V 4 bases short and J 6 bases short, with 12 bases between.

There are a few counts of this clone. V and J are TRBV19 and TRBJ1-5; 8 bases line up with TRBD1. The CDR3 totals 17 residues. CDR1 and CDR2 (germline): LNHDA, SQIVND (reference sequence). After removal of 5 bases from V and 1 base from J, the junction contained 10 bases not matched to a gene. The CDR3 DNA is TGTGCCAGTAGTGCCGGGACAGGCCTAGGGAGCAATCAGCCCCAGCATTTT. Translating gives CASSAGTGLGSNQPQHF.

CDR3 residues: CASSKQGFTEAFF. CDR3 DNA: TGTGCCAGCAGCAAACAGGGGTTCACTGAAGCTTTCTTT. V usage is TRBV6-8 and J usage is TRBJ1-1, with 7 bases fitting TRBD1. The CDR3 spans 13 residues. The V gene's germline CDR1 is MNHGY and CDR2 SAAAGT. With 6 bases clipped from V and 4 bases from J, the junction kept 5 bases outside the gene matches.

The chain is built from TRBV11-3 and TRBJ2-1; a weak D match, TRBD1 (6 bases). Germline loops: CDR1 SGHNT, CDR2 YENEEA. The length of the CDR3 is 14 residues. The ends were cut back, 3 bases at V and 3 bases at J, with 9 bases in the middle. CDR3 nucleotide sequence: TGTGCCAGCAGCTTGAGAGGGGGCTACAATGAGCAGTTCTTC. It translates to CASSLRGGYNEQFF.

CDR3: CASSVDPGWGREQYF. Written as DNA, the CDR3 is TGTGCCAGCAGCGTAGATCCAGGTTGGGGTAGAGAGCAGTACTTC. This chain connects TRBV9 to TRBJ2-7; D gene uncertain. Germline-derived CDR1 and CDR2 are SGDLS and YYNGEE. The length of the CDR3 is 15 residues. Trimming left V 0 bases short and J 7 bases short, with 17 bases between.

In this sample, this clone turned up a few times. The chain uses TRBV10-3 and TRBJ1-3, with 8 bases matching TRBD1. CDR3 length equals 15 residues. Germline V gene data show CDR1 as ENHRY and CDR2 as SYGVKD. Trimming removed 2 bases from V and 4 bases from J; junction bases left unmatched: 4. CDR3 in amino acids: CAISEGRGLGNTIYF. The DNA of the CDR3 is TGTGCCATCAGTGAGGGCAGGGGGCTCGGAAACACCATATATTTT.

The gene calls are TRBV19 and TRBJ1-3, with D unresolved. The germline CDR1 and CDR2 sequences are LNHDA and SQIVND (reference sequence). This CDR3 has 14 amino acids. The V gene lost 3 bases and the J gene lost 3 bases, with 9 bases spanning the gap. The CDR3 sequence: CASSIPGYGNTIYF. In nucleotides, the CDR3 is TGTGCCAGTAGTATCCCGGGATATGGAAACACCATATATTTT.

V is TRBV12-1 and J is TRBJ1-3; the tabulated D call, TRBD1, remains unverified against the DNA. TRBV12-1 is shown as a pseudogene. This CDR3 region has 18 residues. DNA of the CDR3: TGTGCCAGCAGCTTTGGAGGGACAGGGGGCGAGACTGGAAACACCATATATTTT. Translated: CASSFGGTGGETGNTIYF.

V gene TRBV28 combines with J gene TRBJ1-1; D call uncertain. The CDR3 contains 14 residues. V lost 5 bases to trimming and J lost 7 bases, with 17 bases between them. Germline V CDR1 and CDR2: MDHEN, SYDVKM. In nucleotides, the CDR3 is TGTGCCAGCAGTCCTGTAAGGGAATTTAATGAAGCTTTCTTT. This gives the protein CASSPVREFNEAFF.

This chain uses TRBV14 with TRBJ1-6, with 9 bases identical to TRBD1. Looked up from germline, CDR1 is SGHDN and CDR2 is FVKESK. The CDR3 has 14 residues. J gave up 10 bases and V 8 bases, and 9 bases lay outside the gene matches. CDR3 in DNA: TGTGCCAGCGGGCTAACAGGGGGCGGCTCACCCCTCCACTTT. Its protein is CASGLTGGGSPLHF.

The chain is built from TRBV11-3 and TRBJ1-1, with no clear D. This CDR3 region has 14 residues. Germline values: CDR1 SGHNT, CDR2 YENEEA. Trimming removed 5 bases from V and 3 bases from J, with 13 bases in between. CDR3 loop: CASSPYLRDTEAFF. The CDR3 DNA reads TGTGCCAGCAGCCCGTATTTAAGGGACACTGAAGCTTTCTTT.

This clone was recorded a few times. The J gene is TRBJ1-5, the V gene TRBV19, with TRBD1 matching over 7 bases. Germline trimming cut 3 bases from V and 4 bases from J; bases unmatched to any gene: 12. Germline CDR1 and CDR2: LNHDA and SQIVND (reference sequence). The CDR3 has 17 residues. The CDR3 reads CASSIVEAGGLNQPQHF. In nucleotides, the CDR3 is TGTGCCAGTAGTATCGTTGAGGCAGGGGGTTTAAATCAGCCCCAGCATTTT.

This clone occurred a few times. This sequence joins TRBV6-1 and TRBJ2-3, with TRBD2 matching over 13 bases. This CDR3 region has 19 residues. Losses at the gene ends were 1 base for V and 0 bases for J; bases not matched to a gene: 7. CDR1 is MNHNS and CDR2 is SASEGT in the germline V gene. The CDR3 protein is CASSEGGGLAGPSTDTQYF. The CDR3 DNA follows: TGTGCCAGCAGTGAAGGCGGGGGACTAGCGGGACCTAGCACAGATACGCAGTATTTT.

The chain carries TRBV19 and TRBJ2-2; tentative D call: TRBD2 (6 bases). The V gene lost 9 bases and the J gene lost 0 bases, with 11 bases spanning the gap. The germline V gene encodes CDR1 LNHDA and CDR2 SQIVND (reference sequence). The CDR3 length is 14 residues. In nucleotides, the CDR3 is TGTGCCAGCTTGGGACTCGCGAACACCGGGGAGCTGTTTTTT. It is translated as CASLGLANTGELFF.

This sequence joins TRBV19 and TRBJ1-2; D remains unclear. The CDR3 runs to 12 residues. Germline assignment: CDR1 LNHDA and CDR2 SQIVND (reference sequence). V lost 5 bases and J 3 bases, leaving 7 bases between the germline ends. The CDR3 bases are TGTGCCAGTAGTGCAGGTTACTATGGCTACACCTTC. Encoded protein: CASSAGYYGYTF.

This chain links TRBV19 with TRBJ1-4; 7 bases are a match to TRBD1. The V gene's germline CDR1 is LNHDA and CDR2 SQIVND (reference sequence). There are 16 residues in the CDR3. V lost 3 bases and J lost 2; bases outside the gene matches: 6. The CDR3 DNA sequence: TGTGCCAGTAGTATTTTTCCGGGACAGACTAATGAAAAACTGTTTTTT. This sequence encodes CASSIFPGQTNEKLFF.

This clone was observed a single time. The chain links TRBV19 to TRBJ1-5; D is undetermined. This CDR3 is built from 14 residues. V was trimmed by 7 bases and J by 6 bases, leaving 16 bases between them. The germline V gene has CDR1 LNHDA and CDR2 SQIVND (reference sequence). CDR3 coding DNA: TGTGCCAGTAAACTTTTAGAAGTAGGTCAGCCCCAGCATTTT. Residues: CASKLLEVGQPQHF.

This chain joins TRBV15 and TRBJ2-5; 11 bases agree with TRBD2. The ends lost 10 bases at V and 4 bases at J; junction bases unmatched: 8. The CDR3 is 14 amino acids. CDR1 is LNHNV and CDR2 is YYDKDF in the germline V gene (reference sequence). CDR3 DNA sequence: TGTGCCAGCTCCACACTAGCGGGGGTAGAGACCCAGTACTTC. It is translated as CASSTLAGVETQYF.

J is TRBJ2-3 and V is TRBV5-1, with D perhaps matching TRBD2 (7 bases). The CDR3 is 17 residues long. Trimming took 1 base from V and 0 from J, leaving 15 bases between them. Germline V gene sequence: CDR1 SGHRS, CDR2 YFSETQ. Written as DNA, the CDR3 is TGCGCCAGCAGCTTGTGGTTTCGGGGGGCGAGCACAGATACGCAGTATTTT. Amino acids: CASSLWFRGASTDTQYF.

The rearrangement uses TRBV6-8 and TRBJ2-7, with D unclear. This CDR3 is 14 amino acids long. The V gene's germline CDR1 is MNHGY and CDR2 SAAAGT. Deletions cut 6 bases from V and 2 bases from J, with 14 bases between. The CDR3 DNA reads TGTGCCAGCAGGCCTCGCGTGGTTGCCTACGAGCAGTACTTC. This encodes CASRPRVVAYEQYF.

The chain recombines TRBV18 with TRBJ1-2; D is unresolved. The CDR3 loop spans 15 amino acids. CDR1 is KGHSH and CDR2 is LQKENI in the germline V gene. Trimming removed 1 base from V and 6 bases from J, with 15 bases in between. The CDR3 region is CASSPRPGTGDGYTF. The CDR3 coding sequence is TGTGCCAGCTCACCACGGCCGGGAACTGGGGATGGCTACACCTTC.

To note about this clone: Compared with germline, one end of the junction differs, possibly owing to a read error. The CDR3 spells CAISVGEGGYTF. The CDR3 bases are TGTGCCATCAGTGTAGGGGAGGGTGGCTACACCTTC. The chain recombines TRBV6-8 with TRBJ1-2, with D possibly TRBD1 on 5 matching bases. This CDR3 comprises 12 residues. CDR1 and CDR2 (germline): MNHGY, SAAAGT.

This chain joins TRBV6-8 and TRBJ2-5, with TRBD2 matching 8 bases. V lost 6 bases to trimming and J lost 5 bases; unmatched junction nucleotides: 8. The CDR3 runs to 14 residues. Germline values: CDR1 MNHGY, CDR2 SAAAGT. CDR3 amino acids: CASSQPREGETQYF. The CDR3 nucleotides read TGTGCCAGCAGCCAACCCCGGGAGGGTGAGACCCAGTACTTC.

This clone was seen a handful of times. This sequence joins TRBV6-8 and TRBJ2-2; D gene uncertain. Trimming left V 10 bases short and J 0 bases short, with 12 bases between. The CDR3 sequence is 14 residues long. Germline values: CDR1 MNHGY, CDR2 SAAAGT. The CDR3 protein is CATHWGSNTGELFF. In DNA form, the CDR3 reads TGTGCCACCCACTGGGGTTCGAACACCGGGGAGCTGTTTTTT.